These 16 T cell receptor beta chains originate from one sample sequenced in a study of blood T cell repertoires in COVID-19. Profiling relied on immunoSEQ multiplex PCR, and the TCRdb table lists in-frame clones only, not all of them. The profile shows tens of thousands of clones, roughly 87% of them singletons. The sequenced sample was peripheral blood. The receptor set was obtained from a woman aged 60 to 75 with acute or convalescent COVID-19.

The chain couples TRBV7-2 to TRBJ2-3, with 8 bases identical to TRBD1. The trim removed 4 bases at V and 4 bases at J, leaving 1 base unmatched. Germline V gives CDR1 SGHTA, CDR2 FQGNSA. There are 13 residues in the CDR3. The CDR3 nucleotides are TGTGCCAGCAGCTCAGGGGGCTCAGATACGCAGTATTTT. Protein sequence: CASSSGGSDTQYF.

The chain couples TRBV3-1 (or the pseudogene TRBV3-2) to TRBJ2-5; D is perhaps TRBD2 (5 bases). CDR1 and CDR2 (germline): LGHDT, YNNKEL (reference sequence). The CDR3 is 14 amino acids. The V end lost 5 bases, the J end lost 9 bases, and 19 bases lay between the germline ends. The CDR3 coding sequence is TGTGCCAGCAGCGCACAGACTGCGCCCGGGGCCCAGTACTTC. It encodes CASSAQTAPGAQYF.

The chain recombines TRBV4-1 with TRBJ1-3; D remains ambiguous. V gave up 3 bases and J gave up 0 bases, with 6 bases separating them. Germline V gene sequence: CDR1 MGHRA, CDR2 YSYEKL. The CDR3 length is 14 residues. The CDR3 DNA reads TGCGCCAGCAGCCAGGGAGCCTCTGGAAACACCATATATTTT. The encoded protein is CASSQGASGNTIYF.

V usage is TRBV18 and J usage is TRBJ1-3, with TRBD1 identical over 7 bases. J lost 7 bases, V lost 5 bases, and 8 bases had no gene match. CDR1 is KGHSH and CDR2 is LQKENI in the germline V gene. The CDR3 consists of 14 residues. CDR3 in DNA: TGTGCCAGCTCATCTGACAGGGTCAGGAACACCATATATTTT. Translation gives CASSSDRVRNTIYF.

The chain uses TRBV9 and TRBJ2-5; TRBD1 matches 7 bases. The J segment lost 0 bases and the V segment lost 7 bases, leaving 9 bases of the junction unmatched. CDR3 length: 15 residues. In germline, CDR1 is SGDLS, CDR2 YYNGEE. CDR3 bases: TGTGCCAGCGCCCGAGAAGACAGGGACCAAGAGACCCAGTACTTC. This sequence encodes CASAREDRDQETQYF.

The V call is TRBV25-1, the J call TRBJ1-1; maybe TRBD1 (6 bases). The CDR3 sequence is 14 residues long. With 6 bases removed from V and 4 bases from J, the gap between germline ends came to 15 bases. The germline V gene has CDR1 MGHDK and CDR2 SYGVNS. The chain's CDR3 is CASSHNRDGTEAFF. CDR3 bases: TGTGCCAGCAGCCATAACAGGGACGGCACTGAAGCTTTCTTT.

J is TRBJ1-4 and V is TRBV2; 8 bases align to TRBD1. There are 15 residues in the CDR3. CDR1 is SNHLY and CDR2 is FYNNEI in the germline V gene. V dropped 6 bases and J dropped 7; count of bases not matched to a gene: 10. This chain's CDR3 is CASRAGQGISEKLFF. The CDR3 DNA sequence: TGTGCCAGCAGAGCTGGACAGGGTATAAGTGAAAAACTGTTTTTT. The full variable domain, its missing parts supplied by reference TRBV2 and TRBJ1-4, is EPEVTQTPSHQVTQMGQEVILRCVPISNHLYFYWYRQILGQKVEFLVSFYNNEISEKSEIFDDQFSVERPDGSNFTLKIRSTKLEDSAMYFCASRAGQGISEKLFFGSGTQLSVL.

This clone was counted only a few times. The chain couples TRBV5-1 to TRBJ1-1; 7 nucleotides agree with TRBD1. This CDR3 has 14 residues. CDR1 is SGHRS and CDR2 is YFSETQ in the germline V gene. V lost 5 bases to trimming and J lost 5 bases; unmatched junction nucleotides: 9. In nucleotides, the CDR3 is TGCGCCAGCAGGCCACAGGGGCTCTGGACTGAAGCTTTCTTT. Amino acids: CASRPQGLWTEAFF.

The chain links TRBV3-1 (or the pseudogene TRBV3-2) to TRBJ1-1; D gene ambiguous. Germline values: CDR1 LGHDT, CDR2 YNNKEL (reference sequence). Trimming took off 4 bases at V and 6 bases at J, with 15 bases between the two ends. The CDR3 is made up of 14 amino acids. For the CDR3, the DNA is TGTGCCAGCAGCCTGGACGGGGTATATGCTGAAGCTTTCTTT. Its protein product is CASSLDGVYAEAFF.

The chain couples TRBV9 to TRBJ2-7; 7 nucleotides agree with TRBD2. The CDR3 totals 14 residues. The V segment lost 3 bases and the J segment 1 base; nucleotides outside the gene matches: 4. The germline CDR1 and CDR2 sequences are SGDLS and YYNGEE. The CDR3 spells CASSASSGSYEQYF. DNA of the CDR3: TGTGCCAGCAGCGCCTCTAGCGGATCCTACGAGCAGTACTTC.

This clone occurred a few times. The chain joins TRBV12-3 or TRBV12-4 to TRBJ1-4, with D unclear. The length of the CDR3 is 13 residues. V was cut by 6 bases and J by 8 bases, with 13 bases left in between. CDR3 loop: CASSVGSHEKLFF. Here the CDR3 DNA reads TGTGCCAGCAGCGTGGGCAGTCACGAAAAACTGTTTTTT.

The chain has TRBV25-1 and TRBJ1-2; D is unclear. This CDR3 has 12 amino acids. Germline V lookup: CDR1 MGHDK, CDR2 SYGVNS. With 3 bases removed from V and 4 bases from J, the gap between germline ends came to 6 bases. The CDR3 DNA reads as TGTGCCAGCAGTGACCCGGGCTATGGCTACACCTTC. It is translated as CASSDPGYGYTF.

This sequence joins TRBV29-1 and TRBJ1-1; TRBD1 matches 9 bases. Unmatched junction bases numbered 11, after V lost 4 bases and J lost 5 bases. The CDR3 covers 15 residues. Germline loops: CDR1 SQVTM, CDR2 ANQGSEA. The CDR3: CSVAGPGQGRTEAFF. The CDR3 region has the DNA TGCAGCGTTGCTGGGCCGGGACAGGGAAGGACTGAAGCTTTCTTT.

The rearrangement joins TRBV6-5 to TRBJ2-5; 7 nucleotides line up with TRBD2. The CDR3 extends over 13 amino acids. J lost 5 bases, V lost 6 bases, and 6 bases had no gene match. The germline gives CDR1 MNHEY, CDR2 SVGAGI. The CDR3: CASSRVGGETQYF. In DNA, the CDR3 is TGTGCCAGCAGCAGGGTGGGGGGGGAGACCCAGTACTTC.

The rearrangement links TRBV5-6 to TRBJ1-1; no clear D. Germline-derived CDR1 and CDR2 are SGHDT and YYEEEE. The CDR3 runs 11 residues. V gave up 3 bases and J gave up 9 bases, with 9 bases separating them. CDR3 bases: TGTGCCAGCAGCTCTCGGGAGAAAGCTTTCTTT. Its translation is CASSSREKAFF.

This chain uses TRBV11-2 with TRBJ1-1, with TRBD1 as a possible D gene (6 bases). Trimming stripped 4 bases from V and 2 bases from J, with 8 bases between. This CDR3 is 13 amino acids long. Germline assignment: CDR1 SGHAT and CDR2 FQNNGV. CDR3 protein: CASSSDRNTEAFF. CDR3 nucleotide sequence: TGTGCCAGCAGCTCGGACAGAAACACTGAAGCTTTCTTT.